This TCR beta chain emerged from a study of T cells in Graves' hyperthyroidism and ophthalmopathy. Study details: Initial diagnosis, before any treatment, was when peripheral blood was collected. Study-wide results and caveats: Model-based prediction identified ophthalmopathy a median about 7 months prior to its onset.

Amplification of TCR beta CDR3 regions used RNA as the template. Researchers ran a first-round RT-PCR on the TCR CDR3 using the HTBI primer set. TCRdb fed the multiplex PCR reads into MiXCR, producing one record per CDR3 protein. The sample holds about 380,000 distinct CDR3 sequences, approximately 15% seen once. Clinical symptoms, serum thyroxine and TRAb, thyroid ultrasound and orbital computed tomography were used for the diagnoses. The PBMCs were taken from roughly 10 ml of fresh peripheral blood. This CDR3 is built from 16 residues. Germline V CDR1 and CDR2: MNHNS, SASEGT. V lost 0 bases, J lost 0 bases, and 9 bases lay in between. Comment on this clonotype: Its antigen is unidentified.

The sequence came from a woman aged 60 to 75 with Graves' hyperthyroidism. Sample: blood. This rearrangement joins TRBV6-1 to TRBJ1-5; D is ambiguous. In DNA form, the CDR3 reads TGTGCCAGCAGTGAAGCGATCTTATATAGCAATCAGCCCCAGCATTTT. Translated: CASSEAILYSNQPQHF.